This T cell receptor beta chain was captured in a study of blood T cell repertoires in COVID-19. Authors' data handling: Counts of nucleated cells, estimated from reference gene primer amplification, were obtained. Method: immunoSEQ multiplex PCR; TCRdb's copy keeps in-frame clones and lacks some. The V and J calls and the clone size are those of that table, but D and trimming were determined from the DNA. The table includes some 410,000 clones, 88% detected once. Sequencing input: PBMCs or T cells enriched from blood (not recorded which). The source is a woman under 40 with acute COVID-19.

This chain's CDR3 is CASSYDRGWYTF. The DNA of the CDR3 is TGTGCCAGCAGTTACGACAGGGGCTGGTACACCTTC. The chain carries TRBV6-5 and TRBJ1-2, with 8 bases lining up with TRBD1. The CDR3 sequence is 12 residues long. The germline CDR1 and CDR2 sequences are MNHEY and SVGAGI. The ends lost 2 bases at V and 11 bases at J; junction bases unmatched: 4.